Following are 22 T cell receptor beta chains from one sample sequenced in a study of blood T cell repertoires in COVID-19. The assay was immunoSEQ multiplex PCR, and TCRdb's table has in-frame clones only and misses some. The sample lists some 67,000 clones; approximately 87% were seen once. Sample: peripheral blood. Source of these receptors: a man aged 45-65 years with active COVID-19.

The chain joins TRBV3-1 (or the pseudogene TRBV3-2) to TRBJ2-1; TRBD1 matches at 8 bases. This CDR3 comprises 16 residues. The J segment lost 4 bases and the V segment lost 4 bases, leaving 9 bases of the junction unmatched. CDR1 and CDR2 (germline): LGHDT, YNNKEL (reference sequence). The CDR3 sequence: CASSLDPGGRYNEQFF. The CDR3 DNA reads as TGTGCCAGCAGCCTTGACCCAGGGGGCCGATACAATGAGCAGTTCTTC.

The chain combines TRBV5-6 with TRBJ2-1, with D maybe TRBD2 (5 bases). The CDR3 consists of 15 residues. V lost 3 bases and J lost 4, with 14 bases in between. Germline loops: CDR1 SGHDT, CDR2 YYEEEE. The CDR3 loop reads CASSSLERTYNEQFF. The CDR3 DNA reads TGTGCCAGCAGCTCTTTGGAGCGGACTTACAATGAGCAGTTCTTC. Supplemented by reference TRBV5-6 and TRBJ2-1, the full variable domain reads DAGVTQSPTHLIKTRGQQVTLRCSPKSGHDTVSWYQQALGQGPQFIFQYYEEEERQRGNFPDRFSGHQFPNYSSELNVNALLLGDSALYLCASSSLERTYNEQFFGPGTRLTVL.

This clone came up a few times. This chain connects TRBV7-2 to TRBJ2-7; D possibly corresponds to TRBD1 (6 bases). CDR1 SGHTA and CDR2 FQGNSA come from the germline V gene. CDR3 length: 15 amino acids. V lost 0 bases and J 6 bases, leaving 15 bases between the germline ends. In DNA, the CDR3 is TGTGCCAGCAGCTTAGCGGGCGGGCCCAGGGGCGAGCAGTACTTC. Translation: CASSLAGGPRGEQYF.

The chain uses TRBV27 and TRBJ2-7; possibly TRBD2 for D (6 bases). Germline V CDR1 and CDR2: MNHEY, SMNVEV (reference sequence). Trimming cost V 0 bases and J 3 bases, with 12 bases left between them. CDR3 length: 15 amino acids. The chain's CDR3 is CASSLSDGGFYEQYF. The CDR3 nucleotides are TGTGCCAGCAGTTTATCTGACGGAGGGTTCTACGAGCAGTACTTC.

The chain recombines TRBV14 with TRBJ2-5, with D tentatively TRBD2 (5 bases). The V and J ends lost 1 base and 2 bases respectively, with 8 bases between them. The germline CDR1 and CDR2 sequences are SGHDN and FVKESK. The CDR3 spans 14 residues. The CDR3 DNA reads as TGTGCCAGCAGCCAAGGGACTCTACAAGAGACCCAGTACTTC. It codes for CASSQGTLQETQYF. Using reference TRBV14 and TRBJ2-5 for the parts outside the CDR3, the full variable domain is EAGVTQFPSHSVIEKGQTVTLRCDPISGHDNLYWYRRVMGKEIKFLLHFVKESKQDESGMPNNRFLAERTGGTYSTLKVQPAELEDSGVYFCASSQGTLQETQYFGPGTRLLVL.

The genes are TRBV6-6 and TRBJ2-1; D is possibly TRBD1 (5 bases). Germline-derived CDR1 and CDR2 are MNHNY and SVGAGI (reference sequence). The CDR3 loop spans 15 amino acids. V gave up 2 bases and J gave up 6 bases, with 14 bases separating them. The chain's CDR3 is CASSYRGFRSNEQFF. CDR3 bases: TGTGCCAGCAGTTACAGGGGATTTAGGTCCAATGAGCAGTTCTTC.

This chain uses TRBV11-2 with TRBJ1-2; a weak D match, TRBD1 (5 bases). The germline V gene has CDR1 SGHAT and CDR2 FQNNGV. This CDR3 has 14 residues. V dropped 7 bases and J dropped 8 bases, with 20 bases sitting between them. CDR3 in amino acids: CASNTPRGSRGYTF. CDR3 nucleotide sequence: TGTGCCAGCAACACTCCAAGGGGCAGCCGCGGCTACACCTTC.

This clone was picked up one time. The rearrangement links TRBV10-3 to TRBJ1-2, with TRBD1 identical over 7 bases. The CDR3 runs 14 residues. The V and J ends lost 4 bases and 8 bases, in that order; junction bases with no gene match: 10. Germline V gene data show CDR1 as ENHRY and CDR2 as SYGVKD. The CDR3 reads CAISGGGQASGYTF. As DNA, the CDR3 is TGTGCCATCAGTGGAGGTGGACAGGCCTCAGGCTACACCTTC.

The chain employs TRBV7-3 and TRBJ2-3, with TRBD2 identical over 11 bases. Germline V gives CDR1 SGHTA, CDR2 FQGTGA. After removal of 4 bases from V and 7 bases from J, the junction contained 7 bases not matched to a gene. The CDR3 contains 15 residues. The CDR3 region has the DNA TGTGCCAGCAGCTCTCTAGCGGGAGGAGGGAATACGCAGTATTTT. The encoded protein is CASSSLAGGGNTQYF.

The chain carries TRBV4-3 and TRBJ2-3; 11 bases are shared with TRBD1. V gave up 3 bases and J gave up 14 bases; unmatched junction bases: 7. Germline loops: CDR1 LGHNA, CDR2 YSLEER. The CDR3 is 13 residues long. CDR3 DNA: TGCGCCAGCAGCCATGCCGGGACAGGGGGTCTGTATTTT. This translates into CASSHAGTGGLYF.

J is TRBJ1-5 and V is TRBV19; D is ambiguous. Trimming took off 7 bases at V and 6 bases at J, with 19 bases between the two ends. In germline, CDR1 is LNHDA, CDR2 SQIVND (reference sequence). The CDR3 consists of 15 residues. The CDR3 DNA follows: TGTGCCAGTACCACCGGGTCAACACTGGGTCAGCCCCAGCATTTT. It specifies CASTTGSTLGQPQHF.

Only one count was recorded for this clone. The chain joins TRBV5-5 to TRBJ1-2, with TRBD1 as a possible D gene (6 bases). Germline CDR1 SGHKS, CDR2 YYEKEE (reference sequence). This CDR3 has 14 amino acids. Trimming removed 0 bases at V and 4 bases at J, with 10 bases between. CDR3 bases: TGTGCCAGCAGCTTGGGCAGGGGTGGCTATGGCTACACCTTC. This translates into CASSLGRGGYGYTF.

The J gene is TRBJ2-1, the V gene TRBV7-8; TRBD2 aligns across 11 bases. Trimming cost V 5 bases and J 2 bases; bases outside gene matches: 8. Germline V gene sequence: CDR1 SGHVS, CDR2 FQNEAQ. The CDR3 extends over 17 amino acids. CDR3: CASSAWTSGPTYNEQFF. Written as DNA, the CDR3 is TGTGCCAGCAGCGCCTGGACTAGCGGGCCTACCTACAATGAGCAGTTCTTC. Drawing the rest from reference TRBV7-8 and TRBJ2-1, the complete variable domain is GAGVSQSPRYKVAKRGQDVALRCDPISGHVSLFWYQQALGQGPEFLTYFQNEAQLDKSGLPSDRFFAERPEGSVSTLKIQRTQQEDSAVYLCASSAWTSGPTYNEQFFGPGTRLTVL.

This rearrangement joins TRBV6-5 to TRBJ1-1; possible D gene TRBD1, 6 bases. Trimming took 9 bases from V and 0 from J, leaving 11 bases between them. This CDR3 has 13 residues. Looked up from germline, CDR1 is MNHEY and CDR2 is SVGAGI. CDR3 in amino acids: CASTRQVNTEAFF. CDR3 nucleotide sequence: TGTGCCAGTACCAGACAGGTGAACACTGAAGCTTTCTTT.

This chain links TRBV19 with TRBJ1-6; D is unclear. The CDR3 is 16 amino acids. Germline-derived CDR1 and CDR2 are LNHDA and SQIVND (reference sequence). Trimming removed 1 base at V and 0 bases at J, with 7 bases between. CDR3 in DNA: TGTGCCAGTAGTATAGCACTGAGCTCCTATAATTCACCCCTCCACTTT. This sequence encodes CASSIALSSYNSPLHF.

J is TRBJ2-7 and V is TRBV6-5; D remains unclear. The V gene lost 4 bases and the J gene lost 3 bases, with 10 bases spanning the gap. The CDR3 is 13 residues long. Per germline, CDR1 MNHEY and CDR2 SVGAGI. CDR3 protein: CASSFQPSYEQYF. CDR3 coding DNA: TGTGCCAGCAGTTTCCAACCTAGCTACGAGCAGTACTTC.

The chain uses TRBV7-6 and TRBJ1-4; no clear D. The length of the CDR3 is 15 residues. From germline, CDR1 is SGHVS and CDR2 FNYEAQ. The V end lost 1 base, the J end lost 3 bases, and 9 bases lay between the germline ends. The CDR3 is CASSLEAGSNEKLFF. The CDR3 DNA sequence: TGTGCCAGCAGCTTAGAAGCCGGGTCTAATGAAAAACTGTTTTTT.

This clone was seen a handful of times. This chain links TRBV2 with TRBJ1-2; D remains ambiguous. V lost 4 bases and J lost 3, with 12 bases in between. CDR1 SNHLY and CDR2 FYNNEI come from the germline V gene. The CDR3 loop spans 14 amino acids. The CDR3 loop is CASSAQDSHYGYTF. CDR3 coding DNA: TGTGCCAGCAGTGCCCAGGATTCCCACTATGGCTACACCTTC.

This CDR3 is CAARGRADTQYF. The CDR3 bases are TGTGCCGCTCGGGGGAGGGCAGATACGCAGTATTTT. This chain connects TRBV10-3 to TRBJ2-3; TRBD2 aligns across 7 bases. Germline V CDR1 and CDR2: ENHRY, SYGVKD. The CDR3 is 12 residues long. Losses at the gene ends were 11 bases for V and 4 bases for J; bases not matched to a gene: 6.

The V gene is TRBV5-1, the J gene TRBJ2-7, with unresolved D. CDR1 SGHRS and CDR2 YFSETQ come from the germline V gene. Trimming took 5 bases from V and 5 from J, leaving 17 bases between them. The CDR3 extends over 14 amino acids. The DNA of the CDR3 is TGCGCCAGCAGTATTGCCCCGGGTGCCCACGAGCAGTACTTC. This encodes CASSIAPGAHEQYF.

The CDR3 sequence is CASSKGGIQRDIYEQYF. CDR3 sequence (DNA): TGTGCCAGCAGCAAAGGAGGAATCCAGCGGGATATCTACGAGCAGTACTTC. The V gene is TRBV21-1, the J gene TRBJ2-7; TRBD2 is the table's D call and was not checked against the DNA. TRBV21-1 has pseudogene status. CDR3 length: 17 amino acids.

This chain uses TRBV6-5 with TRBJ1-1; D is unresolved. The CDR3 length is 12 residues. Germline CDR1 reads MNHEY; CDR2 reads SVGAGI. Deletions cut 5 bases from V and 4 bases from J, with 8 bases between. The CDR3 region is CASSRAGTEAFF. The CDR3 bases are TGTGCCAGCAGTAGGGCGGGCACTGAAGCTTTCTTT.